This T cell receptor (beta chain) was obtained from a study of cytomegalovirus exposure and HLA in healthy donors. Study-level points and caveats: Per published reports, the classifier diagnosed cytomegalovirus status with high specificity and sensitivity. A highly shared variant cluster was judged a likely technical artifact.

With respect to this clone: What it binds is not known.

This CDR3 has 15 amino acids. Per the germline V gene, CDR1 is SGHNT and CDR2 is YYREEE (reference sequence). V shed 2 bases and J 1 base; nucleotides not matched to a gene: 1. PCR employed 60 Vbeta and 13 Jbeta primers. Produced via immunoSEQ multiplex PCR; TCRdb's table is partial and in-frame only. This sample contains 95,000 to 150,000 clones. The receptor comes from a man aged 18 to 35 in good health and CMV-seronegative. Sample: PBMCs. The V call is TRBV5-4, the J call TRBJ2-2, with 8 bases fitting TRBD1. The CDR3 spells CASSFTGGNTGELFF. The CDR3 DNA reads as TGTGCCAGCAGCTTTACAGGGGGGAACACCGGGGAGCTGTTTTTT.